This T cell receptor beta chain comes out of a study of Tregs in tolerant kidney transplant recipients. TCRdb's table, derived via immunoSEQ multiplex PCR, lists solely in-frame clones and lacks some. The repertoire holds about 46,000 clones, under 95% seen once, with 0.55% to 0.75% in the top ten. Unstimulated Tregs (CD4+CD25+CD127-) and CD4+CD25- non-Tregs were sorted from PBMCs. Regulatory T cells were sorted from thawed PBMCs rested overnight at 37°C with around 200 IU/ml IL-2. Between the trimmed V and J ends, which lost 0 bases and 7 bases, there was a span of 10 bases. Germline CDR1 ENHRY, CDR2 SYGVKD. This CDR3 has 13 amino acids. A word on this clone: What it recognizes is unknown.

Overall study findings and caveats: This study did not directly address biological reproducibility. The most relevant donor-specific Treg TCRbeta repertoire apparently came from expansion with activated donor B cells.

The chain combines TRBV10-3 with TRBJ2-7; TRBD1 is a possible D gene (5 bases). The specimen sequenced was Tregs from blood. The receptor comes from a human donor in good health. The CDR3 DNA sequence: TGTGCCATCAGTGAGTCGGCAGGGTTAGAGCAGTACTTC. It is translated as CAISESAGLEQYF.